These T cell receptor beta chains were read from a single sample in a study of blood T cells in healthy people across ages. In TCRdb, the 5' RACE reads were re-called with MiXCR into one record per CDR3 protein. The sample includes approximately 1.5 million distinct CDR3 sequences, about 35% of them seen just once. Sequenced sample: blood. Receptors were obtained from a woman younger than 45 in good health. Both conserved end residues are part of each CDR3. Expanded clones get a size class; other rows say once, few or many, or leave the size out.

v_call | clone_size | cdr3_aa
TRBV7-2 | NA | CASSLPSMGETQYF
TRBV5-1 | few | CASSLDDYQETQYF
TRBV6-5 | few | CASSYSPGLSYEQYF
TRBV2 | NA | CASDGTGRQETQYF
TRBV7-2 | NA | CANSTGLAVGNEQYF
TRBV5-4 | NA | CASSSWTHGGTDTQYF
TRBV4-1 | NA | CASSHEGKGQGGTEAFF
TRBV6-5 | NA | CASNQPGQGFHEQYF
TRBV5-1 | many | CASSAGGSEQYF
TRBV5-1 | few | CASSDQGADTGELFF
TRBV27 | NA | CASAGEGTQYF
TRBV2 | few | CASKKEASGEETQYF
TRBV7-9 | once | CASSSTGTTEAFF
TRBV29-1 | many | CSPWDRNTDTQYF
TRBV24-1 | NA | CVTSDGAGVGNEQFF
TRBV7-3 | NA | CASSNRDTAFGDTEAFF
TRBV4-1 | few | CASSQKPGGEQYF